This TCR beta chain was captured in a study of cytomegalovirus exposure and HLA in healthy donors (dated by TCRdb to 2017 to 2019). Study-level background: An earlier analysis of 587 of the donors reported approximately 260 Gb of sequence data and 95 million to 130 million unique TCR beta sequences obtained from 150 million to 200 million T cells. An early release covering about 600 HLA-typed donors comprised about 300 gigabases of sequencing data and around 85 million unique TCR sequences. The genetic ancestry cluster associated with self-reported Caucasian donors included over 80% of the approximately 410 genotyped donors. The aim of the study was to test whether cataloging public T cell receptors could identify signatures of past pathogen exposure. The study profiled the T cell repertoires of 666 subjects by immunosequencing and related them to cytomegalovirus serostatus. Besides the first cohort of around 700 subjects, a separate validation cohort made up of 120 or so different subjects was used. High-throughput TCR immunosequencing, statistical association of individual TCRs with disease status, and machine learning were combined to predict cytomegalovirus infection status. In a later analysis, previously published TCR beta repertoires from about 670 donors were re-analyzed and high-resolution HLA genotyping was added so that TCR occurrence patterns could be studied. The later analysis used no new phenotypic data to find candidate immune exposures, relying instead on TCR beta sequences and their occurrence across donors. An earlier analysis of approximately 500 of the donors applied high-throughput TCR beta sequencing to assess whether each TCR beta V gene segment acted as functional or pseudogenic. Donor age, sex, ethnicity and CMV serostatus were compiled alongside the repertoire data. A later genetic analysis took genome-wide SNP genotypes for about 55% of the 666 donors and used that subset as a discovery cohort. All discovery cohort repertoires had been generated on a single sequencing platform. Class I and class II HLA loci were covered by the typing at four-digit resolution. The number of donors typed differed by locus, with roughly 629-640 for A, B, C, DRB1 and DQB1, 522 for DQA1, 600 to 610 for DPA1, and 450 to 480 for DPB1. Four to six DR-DQ haplotypes were handled as single units for association and clustering, since linkage in the cohort was strong. Among approximately 370 genotyped donors of the cohort, an average of approximately 240,000 unique TCR beta nucleotide sequences was sequenced per donor, of which about 18% were non-productive. What the study reported, not specific to this receptor: Most TCR sequences were observed very rarely across donors, whereas some public TCRs were present in many individuals. The cohort was sequenced for TCR beta chains only, and without alpha or paired-chain data the features that could be detected were limited. According to a later analysis, most CMV-associated TCR beta chains appeared to be HLA-restricted, and the HLA associations seemed to be driven largely by CMV exposure. Because counts were too low, approximately 15 rarely observed V segments, including chromosome 9 orphons, were excluded from the earlier analysis of a few hundred of the donors. When HLA alleles, especially DR and DQ, strongly co-occurred, attributing TCR associations to individual alleles was difficult. In both the original and validation cohorts, the classifier was reported to diagnose cytomegalovirus status with high specificity and sensitivity. A cluster of highly shared sequence variants was judged likely to be a technical artifact of the sequencing pipeline. Linkage disequilibrium might explain the correlated functional status among segregating V segments, but an unknown experimental factor could not be ruled out. A later genetic analysis associated a missense DCLRE1C variant with V-gene and J-gene trimming of TCR beta chains, and an independent cohort replicated the association. In a later analysis, the rate of TCR association differed among HLA loci, with DRB1 alleles having the most associated TCRs and HLA-C alleles having the fewest. In vitro tests confirmed that three of the cytomegalovirus-associated TCR beta chains recognize cytomegalovirus antigens. In a later genetic analysis, fewer N-insertions in productive TCRs were reported among donors in an Asian-associated ancestry cluster than the approximately 670-donor mean. Because some donors lacked HLA typing at each locus, the association tests relied only on the typed subset. For the cohort, immune exposure information was limited to CMV serostatus. In a later analysis, HLA-associated TCR beta chains showed more clonal expansion and lower generation probabilities than non-associated chains that were equally common. In a later analysis, several top co-occurrence clusters were reported to appear linked to parvovirus B19, influenza, CMV and Epstein-Barr virus. A total of some 180 TCR beta chains were listed by the study as associated with cytomegalovirus. According to the authors, the approach could potentially be generalized to other disease states and immunological phenotypes. A further reported finding was that TCR beta sequences accurately predicted the HLA-A and HLA-B alleles for most subjects in the first cohort. The presence/absence analyses assumed that sequencing depth was roughly uniform across donors, and that assumption may not be true. At a false discovery rate of 0.05, a later analysis linked 16,951 TCR beta sequences to specific HLA alleles. Some IMGT-functional V segments, including TRBV6-2 and TRBV6-3, could not be told apart with the 87-base-pair reads, so those segments were excluded. Broadly in line with IMGT annotations, most TCR beta V segments showed up in productive rearrangements about 87% or about 30% of the time in an earlier analysis of approximately 600 of the donors.

V has 0 bases trimmed and J has 2 bases trimmed; junction bases matching no gene number 4. The CDR3 starts with the cysteine, ends with the phenylalanine, and has 17 residues. Only the CDR3 portion is preserved as DNA: 51 bases, with reading frame beginning at the first base. CDR1 and CDR2 (MGHRA, YSYEKL) derive from the germline V gene. Library prep was done by the immunoSEQ multiplex PCR assay. The multiplex PCR relied on a mix of 60 forward primers for TCR Vbeta segments and 13 reverse primers for TCR Jbeta segments. The CDR3 region of rearranged TCR beta genes was amplified from genomic DNA with a multiplex PCR assay. On the Illumina HiSeq System, the amplified TCR beta libraries were sequenced as 87-base-pair reads. For the original study's pipeline: Across the 600 to 700 repertoires, a later analysis counted 75 million to 90 million unique TCR beta chains, some 11 million of which were shared by at least two donors. Raw reads were error-corrected and collapsed into unique sequences with a nearest-neighbor algorithm that merged closely related sequences to remove PCR and sequencing errors. Alignment of CDR3 sequences to IMGT reference sequences was used to assign V, D and J gene segments. For a sequence to be retained, at least a six-nucleotide match to both a V gene segment and a J gene segment was required. A rearrangement counted as productive if the CDR3 had no stop codons and remained in frame with V and J, and every other rearrangement counted as non-productive. Following IMGT convention, CDR3 was defined as the stretch from the second conserved V-encoded cysteine up to the conserved J-encoded phenylalanine. The earlier analysis of a few hundred of the donors excluded any sequence lacking an unambiguous match to a single V gene segment. In an earlier analysis of approximately 610 of the donors, V segments were called functional above 56.7% productive rearrangements and were called segregating when the between-donor standard deviation exceeded 5%. A statistical classification framework was built for diagnosing cytomegalovirus status from the catalog of TCR beta chain sequences. In a later analysis, V and J genes were assigned by comparing TCR nucleotide sequences against IMGT/GENE-DB human TR gene sequences. The TCRdist pipeline was used in a later analysis to assign CDR3 sequences and most-parsimonious VDJ recombination scenarios. In a later analysis, every TCR beta chain was defined by the combination of its CDR3 amino acid sequence and its V-gene family, and reads without a unique V-gene family were dropped. As a way to deal with suspected cross-contamination and a sequencing artifact, a later analysis dropped 640 or so nucleotide sequences that were highly shared and had low generation probability. A later analysis calculated a clonal expansion index for each public chain from normalized within-repertoire ranks of inferred template counts. A later analysis computed generation probabilities with a VDJ recombination model fitted to out-of-frame rearrangements, and checked the results against IGoR. A later analysis scored TCR-TCR, TCR-HLA and TCR-CMV co-occurrence with hypergeometric tests, applying a repertoire-size bias correction to TCR pairs. To estimate false discovery rates, a later analysis permuted the HLA or CMV assignments 20 times. In a later analysis, co-occurring TCRs were grouped using DBSCAN, with TCRdist sequence similarity added in when clustering inside HLA-allele-positive subsets. Repertoires with fewer than 30,000 or more than 120,000 public chains, plus five repertoires with anomalous nucleotide sharing, were excluded from co-occurrence clustering. TCRdb limited this immuneACCESS table to in-frame rearrangements with V and J called. A share of clones is missing; checked studies link under half to unresolved V genes, and the rest is unexplained. Clone size and V and J calls were adopted from that table, with D and trimming inferred from the DNA. This sample lists around 140,000 clones; roughly three quarters were detected once. The ten largest clones add up to approximately 0.94% of the sample.

Note on this clone: Its antigen specificity is not known. Qualities for individual bases were not recorded, and no much larger clone is one base off.

The cohort consisted of 600 to 750 healthy bone marrow donors. All cohort members were sampled while nominally healthy, although unrecorded immune exposures were likely present. The donor was CMV seronegative and was included in the group of about 400 seronegative cohort members. Each donor provided a peripheral blood sample, and peripheral blood mononuclear cells were used for TCR beta sequencing. The Qiagen DNeasy Blood Extraction Kit was used to extract genomic DNA from the blood cell samples. Sequenced input: PBMCs. The TCR was taken from a woman in her sixties in good health and CMV-seronegative. The chain is assembled from TRBV4-1 and TRBJ1-4, and 9 bases in between align with TRBD1. At the DNA level, the sequence is TGCGCCAGCAGCCAAGATCCTACAGGGGGCACTAATGAAAAACTGTTTTTT. Translated, this is CASSQDPTGGTNEKLFF.